This T cell receptor (beta chain) emerged from a study of blood T cell repertoires in COVID-19. TCRdb keeps only in-frame clones here, not all; method: immunoSEQ multiplex PCR. The data show hundreds of thousands of clones, with 80% to 90% seen just once and around 1.7% held by the top ten. Germline V gives CDR1 MGHDK, CDR2 SYGVNS. The CDR3 is made up of 15 amino acids. With 4 bases clipped from V and 6 bases from J, the junction kept 4 bases outside the gene matches. The genes are TRBV25-1 and TRBJ2-2, with 11 bases matching TRBD2. The receptor's source is a man aged 40-49 years who had recovered from COVID-19. Sample: PBMCs or T cells enriched from blood (not recorded which). The CDR3 DNA reads TGTGCCAGCAGTGGGACTAGCGGGTTCGCCGGGGAGCTGTTTTTT. Translated, it gives CASSGTSGFAGELFF.